The clone carrying this T cell receptor (beta chain) was counted ten times or more. Its antigen is currently unknown. The data derive from a study of blood T cells in healthy people across ages. General study findings and limits: Diversity of TCR beta per million T cells declined in a roughly linear way with age.

It was ten milliliters of peripheral blood that were drawn from each donor. The authors extracted at least 6 micrograms of total RNA per sample. V lost 0 bases and J 6 bases, leaving 10 bases between the germline ends. Per germline, CDR1 DFQATT and CDR2 SNEGSKA (reference sequence). The CDR3 contains 13 residues. A sample-barcoded 5' primer and a J-beta primer mix were used in a second PCR of roughly 7 to 12 cycles. A template-switch adaptor containing 12 random nucleotides labeled each cDNA molecule. TCRdb used MiXCR to reprocess the 5' RACE reads, holding one entry per CDR3 protein. Found here are 700,000 to 850,000 distinct CDR3 sequences, about 36% of them singletons; the top ten hold around 13%.

J is TRBJ2-3 and V is TRBV20-1; TRBD2 might be the D (5 bases). Sequencing input: blood. This clonotype was obtained from a man between 18 and 35 years old in good health. The CDR3 is CSARETSQDTQYF. CDR3 nucleotides: TGCAGTGCTAGAGAAACTAGTCAGGATACGCAGTATTTT.